Listed here are 23 T cell receptor beta chains from one sample, sequenced in a study of T cell responses to AZD1222 COVID-19 vaccine. The method was immunoSEQ multiplex PCR; TCRdb's version includes in-frame clones alone and lacks a portion of them. The table includes under 150,000 clones, under 90% detected once. The sample in question was peripheral blood, obtained 28 days after the second AZD1222 dose. The receptors were gathered from an adult who received the AZD1222 COVID-19 vaccine.

This chain connects TRBV7-9 to TRBJ1-1; TRBD1 might be the D (5 bases). This CDR3 spans 15 amino acids. Germline V gene lookup returns CDR1 SEHNR and CDR2 FQNEAQ (reference sequence). Trimming left V 1 base short and J 4 bases short, with 13 bases between. Written as DNA, the CDR3 is TGTGCCAGCAGCTTAGAACTCAGGGAAGGCACTGAAGCTTTCTTT. This sequence encodes CASSLELREGTEAFF.

The chain couples TRBV3-1 (or the pseudogene TRBV3-2) to TRBJ1-1, with D possibly matching TRBD1 (6 bases). The CDR3 has 15 residues. Trimming took 1 base from V and 6 from J, leaving 15 bases between them. The V gene's germline CDR1 is LGHDT and CDR2 YNNKEL (reference sequence). The CDR3 sequence is CASSQVGGTPAEAFF. The CDR3 bases are TGTGCCAGCAGCCAAGTAGGGGGGACCCCTGCTGAAGCTTTCTTT.

The V and J genes are TRBV6-2 or TRBV6-3 and TRBJ2-2, with a tentative D call TRBD1 (5 bases). Trimming removed 2 bases from V and 3 bases from J, with 7 bases in between. The length of the CDR3 is 14 residues. Germline V gene data show CDR1 as MNHEY and CDR2 as SVGEGT. CDR3 region: CASSYPGHTGELFF. The CDR3, as DNA: TGTGCCAGCAGTTACCCAGGGCACACCGGGGAGCTGTTTTTT.

Details on this clone: This sample also contains other DNA sequences that code for the same CDR3. V gene TRBV7-6 combines with J gene TRBJ2-2; D gene uncertain. There are 18 residues in the CDR3. Germline loops: CDR1 SGHVS, CDR2 FNYEAQ. V gave up 0 bases and J gave up 0 bases, with 14 bases separating them. For the CDR3, the DNA is TGTGCCAGCAGCTTAGCGCGCCAAGGGCCGACGAACACCGGGGAGCTGTTTTTT. This translates into CASSLARQGPTNTGELFF.

The chain employs TRBV10-3 and TRBJ1-1; TRBD1 is a possible D gene (6 bases). This CDR3 is built from 14 residues. V lost 3 bases, J lost 1 base, and 9 bases lay in between. CDR1 and CDR2 (germline): ENHRY, SYGVKD. The CDR3 protein is CAISDIGGNTEAFF. CDR3 nucleotide sequence: TGTGCCATCAGTGATATAGGGGGGAACACTGAAGCTTTCTTT.

V usage is TRBV5-6 and J usage is TRBJ2-3; 7 nucleotides agree with TRBD2. The length of the CDR3 is 15 residues. V lost 2 bases, J lost 2 bases, and 5 bases stayed unmatched. Looked up from germline, CDR1 is SGHDT and CDR2 is YYEEEE. The CDR3 sequence: CASSFPAGNTDTQYF. The CDR3 coding sequence is TGTGCCAGCAGCTTCCCAGCGGGGAACACAGATACGCAGTATTTT.

The chain carries TRBV10-3 and TRBJ2-5; D tentatively reads TRBD1 or TRBD2 (5 bases each). This CDR3 region has 18 residues. Germline V gene data show CDR1 as ENHRY and CDR2 as SYGVKD. Trimming shortened V by 4 bases and J by 2 bases, and 23 bases separated the two germline ends. The CDR3 DNA is TGTGCCATCAGTGCCGAGGGGCGGGCGCGCCACATTCAAGAGACCCAGTACTTC. Translating gives CAISAEGRARHIQETQYF.

The chain employs TRBV5-1 and TRBJ1-2, with 9 nucleotides matching TRBD1. The CDR3 has 14 residues. V trimming: 4 bases; J trimming: 3 bases; junction bases outside the gene matches: 4. Germline CDR1 is SGHRS and CDR2 is YFSETQ. The CDR3 is CASSPGQGHYGYTF. CDR3 bases: TGCGCCAGCAGCCCCGGACAGGGGCACTATGGCTACACCTTC.

This chain links TRBV28 with TRBJ1-2; maybe TRBD1 (5 bases). V was shortened by 1 base and J by 4 bases, with 13 bases between the two germline ends. Germline V lookup: CDR1 MDHEN, CDR2 SYDVKM. This CDR3 comprises 15 residues. The CDR3 here is CASSLFEAGSYGYTF. DNA for the CDR3: TGTGCCAGCAGTTTATTCGAGGCAGGGAGCTATGGCTACACCTTC.

This chain joins TRBV15 and TRBJ2-1; 7 nucleotides match TRBD2. CDR3 length equals 18 residues. The ends lost 0 bases at V and 5 bases at J; junction bases unmatched: 13. Germline lookup yields CDR1 LNHNV and CDR2 YYDKDF (reference sequence). CDR3 sequence: CATSRDLLASGANNEQFF. In nucleotides, the CDR3 is TGTGCCACCAGCAGAGATCTCCTGGCTAGCGGAGCCAACAATGAGCAGTTCTTC.

CDR3 bases: TGTGCCAGCAGCTCGGGACAGGGGAAGAGTCAGCCCCAGCATTTT. It translates to CASSSGQGKSQPQHF. The chain carries TRBV7-2 and TRBJ1-5; TRBD1 agrees at 10 bases. The V gene end was trimmed by 4 bases and the J gene end by 6 bases; junction bases not matched to a gene: 6. CDR3 length equals 15 residues. Germline values: CDR1 SGHTA, CDR2 FQGNSA. The whole variable domain, filled in from reference TRBV7-2 and TRBJ1-5, reads GAGVSQSPSNKVTEKGKDVELRCDPISGHTALYWYRQSLGQGLEFLIYFQGNSAPDKSGLPSDRFSAERTGGSVSTLTIQRTQQEDSAVYLCASSSGQGKSQPQHFGDGTRLSIL.

The J gene is TRBJ2-3, the V gene TRBV5-6; TRBD1 matches 9 bases. CDR1 is SGHDT, CDR2 YYEEEE, per germline. J was trimmed by 4 bases and V by 2 bases; bases with no gene match: 2. This CDR3 has 14 residues. The chain's CDR3 is CASSFDRGADTQYF. The CDR3 DNA sequence: TGTGCCAGCAGCTTTGACAGGGGGGCAGATACGCAGTATTTT.

V and J are TRBV7-2 and TRBJ1-1, with D uncertain. Germline V CDR1 and CDR2: SGHTA, FQGNSA. V lost 6 bases, J lost 6 bases, and 11 bases lay in between. The length of the CDR3 is 12 residues. CDR3 in DNA: TGTGCCAGCAGAGGAGACACCTCTGAAGCTTTCTTT. This gives the protein CASRGDTSEAFF.

The V and J genes are TRBV18 and TRBJ1-3; possible D gene TRBD1, 6 bases. The CDR3 loop spans 16 amino acids. Germline CDR1 is KGHSH and CDR2 is LQKENI. V lost 3 bases and J 2 bases, leaving 14 bases between the germline ends. The CDR3 nucleotides are TGTGCCAGCTCACCGGCAGGGGAATTCCCTGGAAACACCATATATTTT. As protein: CASSPAGEFPGNTIYF.

The chain uses TRBV10-3 and TRBJ2-7; TRBD1 is a possible D gene (5 bases). Germline CDR1 ENHRY, CDR2 SYGVKD. V was pared by 0 bases and J by 7 bases, with 13 bases between. The CDR3 extends over 14 amino acids. CDR3 loop: CAISESSGLGEQYF. For the CDR3, the DNA is TGTGCCATCAGTGAGTCGTCAGGGTTAGGAGAGCAGTACTTC.

The chain is built from TRBV2 and TRBJ1-2, with D hard to call. The CDR3 contains 12 residues. Germline V gives CDR1 SNHLY, CDR2 FYNNEI. Trimming removed 2 bases at V and 4 bases at J, with 5 bases between. DNA of the CDR3: TGTGCCAGCAGTGAACAGCGCTATGGCTACACCTTC. It is translated as CASSEQRYGYTF.

The chain is built from TRBV7-6 and TRBJ2-1, with 11 bases aligning to TRBD2. Germline V gene sequence: CDR1 SGHVS, CDR2 FNYEAQ. Losses at the gene ends were 7 bases for V and 6 bases for J; bases not matched to a gene: 8. This CDR3 is 15 amino acids long. The chain's CDR3 is CASTKLAGVRNEQFF. The CDR3 nucleotides read TGTGCCAGCACCAAACTAGCGGGAGTTCGCAATGAGCAGTTCTTC.

The chain carries TRBV7-9 and TRBJ1-2; D is ambiguous. CDR3 length: 13 residues. V lost 1 base and J lost 5, with 8 bases in between. CDR1 is SEHNR and CDR2 is FQNEAQ in the germline V gene (reference sequence). In DNA form, the CDR3 reads TGTGCCAGCAGCTTAGACACAGTTTATGGCTACACCTTC. This translates into CASSLDTVYGYTF. The full variable domain, in which reference TRBV7-9 and TRBJ1-2 provide the parts outside the CDR3, is DTGVSQNPRHKITKRGQNVTFRCDPISEHNRLYWYRQTLGQGPEFLTYFQNEAQLEKSRLLSDRFSAERPKGSFSTLEIQRTEQGDSAMYLCASSLDTVYGYTFGSGTRLTVV.

The chain carries TRBV7-6 and TRBJ1-3, with no clear D. The CDR3 is 16 amino acids. Trimming shortened V by 1 base and J by 0 bases, and 10 bases separated the two germline ends. Germline V gene lookup returns CDR1 SGHVS and CDR2 FNYEAQ. The chain's CDR3 is CASSLEQPTSGNTIYF. CDR3 DNA sequence: TGTGCCAGCAGCTTAGAACAGCCAACCTCTGGAAACACCATATATTTT.

V and J are TRBV5-4 and TRBJ2-3; TRBD2 aligns across 8 bases. The CDR3 contains 14 residues. The germline V gene encodes CDR1 SGHNT and CDR2 YYREEE (reference sequence). The V segment lost 4 bases and the J segment 5 bases; nucleotides outside the gene matches: 6. Written as DNA, the CDR3 is TGTGCCAGCAGCCAGCGGGGGAAGGGAGATACGCAGTATTTT. It yields the protein CASSQRGKGDTQYF.

This chain links TRBV19 with TRBJ1-6, with D uncertain. V lost 4 bases and J 7 bases, leaving 14 bases between the germline ends. The germline V gene encodes CDR1 LNHDA and CDR2 SQIVND (reference sequence). The CDR3 is made up of 15 amino acids. The CDR3 DNA sequence: TGTGCCAGTAGTAACCTTAGGACGGTGAATTCACCCCTCCACTTT. Residues: CASSNLRTVNSPLHF. The variable domain in full, with the rest retrieved from reference TRBV19 and TRBJ1-6, is DGGITQSPKYLFRKEGQNVTLSCEQNLNHDAMYWYRQDPGQGLRLIYYSQIVNDFQKGDIAEGYSVSREKKESFPLTVTSAQKNPTAFYLCASSNLRTVNSPLHFGNGTRLTVT.

This chain links TRBV28 with TRBJ2-7; 8 positions match TRBD2. Germline CDR1 reads MDHEN; CDR2 reads SYDVKM. V lost 3 bases to trimming and J lost 6 bases; unmatched junction nucleotides: 7. The CDR3 spans 14 residues. CDR3 coding DNA: TGTGCCAGCAGTTTGGGGACTAGAGTTACCGAGCAGTACTTC. This translates into CASSLGTRVTEQYF.

V and J are TRBV28 and TRBJ2-1; D is perhaps TRBD1 (5 bases). The germline V and J ends were trimmed by 5 bases and 15 bases, with 23 bases remaining between them. The germline CDR1 and CDR2 sequences are MDHEN and SYDVKM. The CDR3 contains 14 residues. The CDR3 region has the DNA TGTGCCAGCAGTCTCCTCCGAAGGACACCGTCGTCGTTCTTC. This sequence encodes CASSLLRRTPSSFF.